The 5 T cell receptor beta chains below come from one sample, sequenced in a study of identifying expanded T cells in peripheral blood. Clones were sequenced by immunoSEQ multiplex PCR, and TCRdb holds only the in-frame ones, with some missing. The table shows approximately 94,000 clones, with 75% to 90% occurring only once. Input material: blood. The origin of the receptors is a person between 18 and 75 years old in good health.

V and J are TRBV15 and TRBJ1-4; D is possibly TRBD1 (5 bases). Germline CDR1 and CDR2: LNHNV and YYDKDF (reference sequence). Between the trimmed V and J ends, which lost 2 bases and 11 bases, there was a span of 12 bases. CDR3 length: 13 amino acids. CDR3 DNA: TGTGCCACCAGCAGACCGGGACCGGCGAAACTGTTTTTT. Protein product: CATSRPGPAKLFF.

The chain joins TRBV29-1 to TRBJ2-5; tentative D call: TRBD2 (5 bases). In germline, CDR1 is SQVTM, CDR2 ANQGSEA. V lost 6 bases and J lost 3, with 11 bases in between. The CDR3 is made up of 12 amino acids. CDR3 amino acids: CSVLSGEETQYF. For the CDR3, the DNA is TGCAGCGTACTAAGCGGAGAAGAGACCCAGTACTTC.

This chain uses TRBV19 with TRBJ1-5; possible D gene TRBD1, 5 bases. The CDR3 length is 15 residues. Germline values: CDR1 LNHDA, CDR2 SQIVND (reference sequence). The V end lost 4 bases, the J end lost 2 bases, and 12 bases lay between the germline ends. Here the CDR3 reads CASSTPGTGNQPQHF. CDR3 coding DNA: TGTGCCAGTAGTACCCCGGGGACGGGCAATCAGCCCCAGCATTTT. The full variable domain, completed using reference TRBV19 and TRBJ1-5, is DGGITQSPKYLFRKEGQNVTLSCEQNLNHDAMYWYRQDPGQGLRLIYYSQIVNDFQKGDIAEGYSVSREKKESFPLTVTSAQKNPTAFYLCASSTPGTGNQPQHFGDGTRLSIL.

The CDR3 reads CASSEDSGTRIYEEYF. In DNA form, the CDR3 reads TGTGCCAGCAGTGAAGACTCCGGGACTAGAATCTATGAGGAGTACTTC. The V call is TRBV2, the J call TRBJ2-7; 8 bases line up with TRBD2. This CDR3 has 16 residues. Germline V gene data show CDR1 as SNHLY and CDR2 as FYNNEI. V lost 1 base to trimming and J lost 11 bases; unmatched junction nucleotides: 16.

This sequence joins TRBV9 and TRBJ2-7, with TRBD2 identical over 8 bases. This CDR3 contains 15 residues. CDR1 is SGDLS, CDR2 YYNGEE, per germline. After removal of 0 bases from V and 3 bases from J, the junction contained 5 bases not matched to a gene. The CDR3 is CASSVGVAGHYEQYF. The CDR3 DNA follows: TGTGCCAGCAGCGTAGGGGTAGCGGGGCACTACGAGCAGTACTTC.